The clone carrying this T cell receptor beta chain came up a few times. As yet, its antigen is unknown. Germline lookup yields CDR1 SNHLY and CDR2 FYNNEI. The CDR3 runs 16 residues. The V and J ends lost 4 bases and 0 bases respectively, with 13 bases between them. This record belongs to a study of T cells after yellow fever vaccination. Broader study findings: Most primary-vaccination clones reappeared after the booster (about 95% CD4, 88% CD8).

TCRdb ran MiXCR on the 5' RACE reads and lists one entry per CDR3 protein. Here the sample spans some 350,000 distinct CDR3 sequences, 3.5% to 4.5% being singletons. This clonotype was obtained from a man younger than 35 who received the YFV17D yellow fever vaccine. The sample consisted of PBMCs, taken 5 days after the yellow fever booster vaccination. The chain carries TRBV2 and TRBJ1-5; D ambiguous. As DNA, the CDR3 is TGTGCCAGCAGTGTTGAGACACCTTATAGCAATCAGCCCCAGCATTTT. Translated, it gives CASSVETPYSNQPQHF.